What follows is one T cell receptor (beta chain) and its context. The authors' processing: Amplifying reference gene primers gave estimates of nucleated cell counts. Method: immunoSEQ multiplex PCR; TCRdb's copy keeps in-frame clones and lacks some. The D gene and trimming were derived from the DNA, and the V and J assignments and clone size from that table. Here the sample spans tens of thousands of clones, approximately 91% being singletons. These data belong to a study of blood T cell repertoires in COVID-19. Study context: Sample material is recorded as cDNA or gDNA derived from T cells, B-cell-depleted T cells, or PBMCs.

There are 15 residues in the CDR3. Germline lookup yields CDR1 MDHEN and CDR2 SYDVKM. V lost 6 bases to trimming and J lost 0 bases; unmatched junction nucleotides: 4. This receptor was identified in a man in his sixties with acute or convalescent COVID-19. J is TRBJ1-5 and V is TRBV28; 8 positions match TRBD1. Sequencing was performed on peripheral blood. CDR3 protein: CASREQGDSNQPQHF. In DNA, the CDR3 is TGTGCCAGCAGGGAACAGGGGGATAGCAATCAGCCCCAGCATTTT.